The rows below give T cell receptor beta chains drawn from one sample of a study of vaccination and CD4 T cells after COVID-19. TCRdb passed the PCR reads through MiXCR, listing each CDR3 protein once. The sample carries 18,000 or so distinct CDR3 sequences, about 51% recorded once. These TCRs are of unknown antigen specificity. Material: CD4+ T cells from blood, cultured in vitro. The receptors originated from a human donor who had recovered from COVID-19. Both conserved end residues are part of each CDR3. Each record gives: D gene, V gene, J gene, clone size, CDR3 protein, CDR3 DNA. The D gene is left open where the match is weak. Only part of the rows carry a size: once, few, many, or a class if the clone is expanded.

D: TRBD1
V: TRBV7-2
J: TRBJ2-5
size: few
CDR3: CASSLAYTGAGETQYF
DNA: TGTGCCAGCAGCTTAGCTTATACAGGGGCGGGTGAGACCCAGTACTTC

D: -
V: TRBV28
J: TRBJ2-5
size: -
CDR3: CASSFGGPETQYF
DNA: TGTGCCAGCAGTTTTGGAGGTCCGGAGACCCAGTACTTC

D: -
V: TRBV9
J: TRBJ2-5
size: -
CDR3: CASSRMSGQETQYF
DNA: TGTGCCAGCAGCCGTATGTCCGGCCAAGAGACCCAGTACTTC

D: -
V: TRBV11-2
J: TRBJ2-3
size: -
CDR3: CASSPIVGDTQYF
DNA: TGTGCCAGCAGCCCTATCGTAGGGGATACGCAGTATTTT

D: -
V: TRBV10-1
J: TRBJ2-3
size: few
CDR3: CASSRTITDTQYF
DNA: TGCGCCAGCAGCCGGACCATCACAGATACGCAGTATTTT

D: TRBD2
V: TRBV7-9
J: TRBJ2-3
size: -
CDR3: CASRSRDKGLAGAIMDTQYF
DNA: TGTGCCAGCAGGAGCCGGGACAAGGGACTAGCGGGGGCTATTATGGATACGCAGTATTTT

D: -
V: TRBV2
J: TRBJ2-2
size: -
CDR3: CASKQGFDGELFF
DNA: TGTGCCAGTAAGCAGGGATTTGACGGGGAGCTGTTTTTT

D: -
V: TRBV27
J: TRBJ1-1
size: few
CDR3: CASSLRANTEAFF
DNA: TGTGCCAGCAGTTTGAGGGCGAACACTGAAGCTTTCTTT

D: TRBD1
V: TRBV23-1
J: TRBJ1-1
size: -
CDR3: CARRRTGAAEAFF
DNA: TGCGCCAGGCGTAGGACAGGGGCAGCTGAAGCTTTCTTT

D: TRBD2
V: TRBV2
J: TRBJ2-1
size: once
CDR3: CASSGLGVAGGVWNEQFF
DNA: TGTGCCAGCAGTGGCCTCGGGGTAGCGGGAGGGGTTTGGAATGAGCAGTTCTTC

D: -
V: TRBV10-3
J: TRBJ1-6
size: -
CDR3: CAISEELNSPLHF
DNA: TGTGCCATCAGTGAGGAGTTGAATTCACCCCTCCACTTT

D: -
V: TRBV28
J: TRBJ1-5
size: -
CDR3: CASSFPGMGNQPQHF
DNA: TGTGCCAGCAGTTTCCCAGGAATGGGCAATCAGCCCCAGCATTTT

D: -
V: TRBV7-2
J: TRBJ2-7
size: few
CDR3: CASSSQGYEQYF
DNA: TGTGCCAGCAGCTCACAGGGTTACGAGCAGTACTTC

D: TRBD1
V: TRBV12-3/TRBV12-4
J: TRBJ1-5
size: -
CDR3: CASSSGQGHQPQHF
DNA: TGTGCCAGCAGTTCGGGACAGGGCCACCAGCCCCAGCATTTT

D: -
V: TRBV2
J: TRBJ1-2
size: few
CDR3: CASRAGLENGYTF
DNA: TGTGCCAGCAGGGCGGGACTAGAGAATGGCTACACCTTC

D: -
V: TRBV6-2/TRBV6-3
J: TRBJ2-7
size: -
CDR3: CASSRGFTNYEQYF
DNA: TGTGCCAGCAGTCGGGGGTTTACTAACTACGAGCAGTACTTC

D: TRBD1
V: TRBV7-2
J: TRBJ1-2
size: once
CDR3: CASSSRTGLGYGYTF
DNA: TGTGCCAGCAGCTCGCGGACAGGGCTTGGCTATGGCTACACCTTC

D: -
V: TRBV2
J: TRBJ1-1
size: -
CDR3: CASNAQGSREAFF
DNA: TGTGCCAGCAACGCTCAGGGATCACGTGAAGCTTTCTTT

D: -
V: TRBV2
J: TRBJ1-2
size: -
CDR3: CASSGTANYGYTF
DNA: TGTGCCAGCAGTGGGACAGCAAACTATGGCTACACCTTC

D: TRBD1
V: TRBV11-3
J: TRBJ2-7
size: -
CDR3: CASSLGQGRIDEQYF
DNA: TGTGCCAGCAGCTTGGGACAGGGTAGAATCGACGAGCAGTACTTC

D: -
V: TRBV6-5
J: TRBJ2-7
size: -
CDR3: CASSYMAGRSYEQYF
DNA: TGTGCCAGCAGTTACATGGCGGGACGATCCTACGAGCAGTACTTC

D: -
V: TRBV6-1
J: TRBJ1-5
size: -
CDR3: CASSSGRGNGQHF
DNA: TGTGCCAGCTCCAGCGGCAGGGGTAATGGCCAGCATTTT

D: -
V: TRBV7-9
J: TRBJ2-3
size: -
CDR3: CASSSQGQGTDTQYF
DNA: TGTGCCAGCAGCTCACAGGGTCAGGGCACAGATACGCAGTATTTT

D: TRBD2
V: TRBV19
J: TRBJ2-7
size: -
CDR3: CASSMRGNSYEQYF
DNA: TGTGCCAGTAGTATGCGGGGGAACTCCTACGAGCAGTACTTC

D: TRBD1
V: TRBV25-1
J: TRBJ1-2
size: -
CDR3: CASSPLGTVNLFQYTF
DNA: TGTGCCAGCAGCCCGCTAGGGACAGTTAATCTCTTCCAATACACCTTC

D: TRBD1
V: TRBV7-6
J: TRBJ2-5
size: -
CDR3: CASSPGPGGRETQYF
DNA: TGTGCCAGCAGCCCCGGCCCAGGGGGTCGTGAGACCCAGTACTTC

D: -
V: TRBV9
J: TRBJ1-5
size: -
CDR3: CASSADGYSNQPQHF
DNA: TGTGCCAGCAGCGCCGACGGTTATAGCAATCAGCCCCAGCATTTT

D: -
V: TRBV10-2
J: TRBJ1-6
size: -
CDR3: CASSGGRVAIYNSPLHF
DNA: TGCGCCAGCAGTGGAGGTAGGGTTGCCATCTATAATTCACCCCTCCACTTT

D: -
V: TRBV7-9
J: TRBJ2-7
size: -
CDR3: CASSLYPYEQYF
DNA: TGTGCCAGCAGCTTATATCCCTACGAGCAGTACTTC

D: TRBD1
V: TRBV5-1
J: TRBJ2-1
size: -
CDR3: CASSSLVGQGAHEQFF
DNA: TGCGCCAGCAGCTCACTGGTGGGACAGGGGGCCCATGAGCAGTTCTTC

D: -
V: TRBV6-1
J: TRBJ1-1
size: few
CDR3: CASSRGNTEAFF
DNA: TGTGCCAGCAGTCGCGGGAACACTGAAGCTTTCTTT

D: -
V: TRBV20-1
J: TRBJ1-2
size: few
CDR3: CSATNHRRPVNDYTF
DNA: TGCAGTGCCACAAACCATAGACGGCCCGTCAACGACTACACCTTC

D: -
V: TRBV6-4
J: TRBJ1-1
size: few
CDR3: CASSLRVATEAFF
DNA: TGTGCCAGCAGTCTCAGGGTGGCCACTGAAGCTTTCTTT

D: TRBD1
V: TRBV27
J: TRBJ1-1
size: -
CDR3: CASSLGIGTVEAFF
DNA: TGTGCCAGCAGTTTGGGGATCGGGACAGTTGAAGCTTTCTTT

D: -
V: TRBV7-6
J: TRBJ2-3
size: -
CDR3: CASSFRPTTNTDTQYF
DNA: TGTGCCAGCAGCTTTAGGCCGACAACTAACACAGATACGCAGTATTTT

D: -
V: TRBV11-2
J: TRBJ2-7
size: -
CDR3: CASSLDRTGSYEQYF
DNA: TGTGCCAGCAGCTTAGATCGTACAGGGTCCTACGAGCAGTACTTC

D: TRBD2
V: TRBV7-9
J: TRBJ2-3
size: -
CDR3: CASSFGLAAITDTQYF
DNA: TGTGCCAGCAGCTTCGGACTAGCGGCAATCACAGATACGCAGTATTTT